These 29 T cell receptor beta chains originate from one sample sequenced in a study of cytomegalovirus exposure and HLA in healthy donors. Both 60 Vbeta primers and 13 Jbeta primers went into the PCR. Profiled with immunoSEQ multiplex PCR; TCRdb holds only in-frame clones, not every one. The sample lists approximately 100,000 clones, about 80% occurring once. Sequencing used PBMCs. The receptors originated from a female donor in good health and CMV-seronegative.

This chain links TRBV4-1 with TRBJ1-6; D perhaps matches TRBD1 (6 bases). With 0 bases removed from V and 7 bases from J, the gap between germline ends came to 22 bases. Germline V gene sequence: CDR1 MGHRA, CDR2 YSYEKL. The CDR3 has 19 residues. The CDR3 sequence is CASSQDGGRTYAQNSPLHF. Here the CDR3 DNA reads TGCGCCAGCAGCCAAGATGGGGGCAGGACCTACGCTCAAAATTCACCCCTCCACTTT.

This chain connects TRBV7-7 to TRBJ2-1; 9 bases fit TRBD2. J lost 11 bases, V lost 5 bases, and 10 bases had no gene match. Germline CDR1 and CDR2: SSHAT and FNYEAQ (reference sequence). The CDR3 is made up of 14 amino acids. The CDR3 coding sequence is TGTGCCAGCAGCCCGGGACTAGCTGGAGGGAAGCAGTTCTTC. This translates into CASSPGLAGGKQFF. Full variable domain (missing parts from reference TRBV7-7 and TRBJ2-1): GAGVSQSPRYKVTKRGQDVTLRCDPISSHATLYWYQQALGQGPEFLTYFNYEAQPDKSGLPSDRFSAERPEGSISTLTIQRTEQRDSAMYRCASSPGLAGGKQFFGPGTRLTVL.

The chain joins TRBV18 to TRBJ2-2; 10 bases map to TRBD2. CDR1 and CDR2 from the germline V gene are KGHSH and LQKENI. The CDR3 covers 15 residues. The V gene end was trimmed by 6 bases and the J gene end by 5 bases; junction bases not matched to a gene: 6. The CDR3 reads CASSRTSGRTGELFF. In DNA, the CDR3 is TGTGCCAGCTCCCGGACTAGCGGAAGGACCGGGGAGCTGTTTTTT.

The chain carries TRBV7-3 and TRBJ1-5; weak D call: TRBD1 (6 bases). Deletions cut 5 bases from V and 3 bases from J, with 20 bases between. The CDR3 totals 17 residues. Germline CDR1 SGHTA, CDR2 FQGTGA. The CDR3 bases are TGTGCCAGCAGCAAGCCCATACATACAGGGTACAATCAGCCCCAGCATTTT. Protein product: CASSKPIHTGYNQPQHF.

V gene TRBV6-1 combines with J gene TRBJ2-7; D is possibly TRBD1 (5 bases). This CDR3 region has 13 residues. Germline V gene lookup returns CDR1 MNHNS and CDR2 SASEGT. This chain's CDR3 is CAAAREHSYEQYF. The CDR3 DNA follows: TGTGCTGCAGCCAGGGAACACTCCTACGAGCAGTACTTC.

In nucleotides, the CDR3 is TGTGCCAGCAGTGAAGAGAAATTGGGGGCGGCAGCCCGCTCTGGAAACACCATATATTTT. Translation: CASSEEKLGAAARSGNTIYF. This chain links TRBV6-1 with TRBJ1-3; a possible D gene is TRBD1 (6 bases). The CDR3 has 20 residues. Germline assignment: CDR1 MNHNS and CDR2 SASEGT. V was shortened by 1 base and J by 0 bases, with 22 bases between the two germline ends.

With respect to this clone: Other nucleotide sequences in the sample specify the same CDR3. This CDR3 reads CASSVVGAGGYNEQFF. CDR3 bases: TGTGCCAGCAGCGTAGTCGGCGCGGGGGGATACAATGAGCAGTTCTTC. The chain is built from TRBV9 and TRBJ2-1; TRBD2 matches at 8 bases. V was pared by 0 bases and J by 4 bases, with 6 bases of the junction left unmatched. This CDR3 is 16 amino acids long. Per the germline V gene, CDR1 is SGDLS and CDR2 is YYNGEE.

The J gene is TRBJ1-5, the V gene TRBV4-1; D gene uncertain. Germline assignment: CDR1 MGHRA and CDR2 YSYEKL. V lost 0 bases and J 8 bases, leaving 8 bases between the germline ends. There are 13 residues in the CDR3. The CDR3 protein is CASSQEYIEPQHF. The CDR3 coding sequence is TGCGCCAGCAGCCAAGAATATATTGAGCCCCAGCATTTT.

The chain employs TRBV29-1 and TRBJ1-1, with D possibly matching TRBD1 (5 bases). The CDR3 is made up of 12 amino acids. V was cut by 5 bases and J by 8 bases, with 15 bases left in between. CDR1 and CDR2 from the germline V gene are SQVTM and ANQGSEA. CDR3 in DNA: TGCAGCGTTTTCAGGGCAAATAGGGAAGCTTTCTTT. Translating it yields CSVFRANREAFF.

The chain uses TRBV19 and TRBJ2-1, with 9 bases lining up with TRBD1. Germline-derived CDR1 and CDR2 are LNHDA and SQIVND (reference sequence). This CDR3 comprises 13 residues. V lost 5 bases to trimming and J lost 9 bases; unmatched junction nucleotides: 5. In DNA form, the CDR3 reads TGTGCCAGTAGTTACACAGGGGGCGGTGAGCAGTTCTTC. Its translation: CASSYTGGGEQFF.

As for this clone: In the same sample, other DNA sequences code for this CDR3. The chain uses TRBV6-5 and TRBJ1-2; the match to TRBD1 covers 7 bases. J lost 3 bases, V lost 0 bases, and 7 bases had no gene match. Germline loops: CDR1 MNHEY, CDR2 SVGAGI. CDR3 length: 16 residues. The DNA for the CDR3 is TGTGCCAGCAGTTACTCTCCGACAGGGAGAGACTATGGCTACACCTTC. Its translation: CASSYSPTGRDYGYTF.

The rearrangement joins TRBV5-1 to TRBJ2-7, with D tentatively TRBD1 (5 bases). Germline loops: CDR1 SGHRS, CDR2 YFSETQ. V lost 1 base and J 3 bases, leaving 8 bases between the germline ends. This CDR3 comprises 13 residues. CDR3 nucleotide sequence: TGCGCCAGCAGCTTGCCCCAGGGCTACGAGCAGTACTTC. Protein: CASSLPQGYEQYF.

CDR3 residues: CASSVDQGVADGYTF. The CDR3 DNA sequence: TGTGCCAGCAGCGTAGACCAGGGTGTAGCAGATGGCTACACCTTC. V usage is TRBV9 and J usage is TRBJ1-2; possible D gene TRBD1, 5 bases. The V gene's germline CDR1 is SGDLS and CDR2 YYNGEE. This CDR3 contains 15 residues. The germline V and J ends were trimmed by 0 bases and 6 bases, with 15 bases remaining between them.

This chain joins TRBV2 and TRBJ1-2; 8 bases fit TRBD1. The CDR3 extends over 16 amino acids. Trimming at V came to 7 bases and at J to 2 bases, leaving 12 bases not matched to a gene. CDR1 and CDR2 from the germline V gene are SNHLY and FYNNEI. The CDR3 DNA sequence: TGTGCCAGCACAACAGGGGGGACAGCATTCAACTATGGCTACACCTTC. Its protein product is CASTTGGTAFNYGYTF. Full variable domain (rest looked up from reference TRBV2 and TRBJ1-2): EPEVTQTPSHQVTQMGQEVILRCVPISNHLYFYWYRQILGQKVEFLVSFYNNEISEKSEIFDDQFSVERPDGSNFTLKIRSTKLEDSAMYFCASTTGGTAFNYGYTFGSGTRLTVV.

This chain joins TRBV6-1 and TRBJ1-2; 9 bases map to TRBD1. The CDR3 spans 13 residues. With 4 bases clipped from V and 8 bases from J, the junction kept 5 bases outside the gene matches. Germline CDR1 is MNHNS and CDR2 is SASEGT. As DNA, the CDR3 is TGTGCCAGCAGTGCAAGCGGGACAGGGGGCTACACCTTC. The encoded protein is CASSASGTGGYTF.

CDR3 sequence reads: CASSPRPAGYGYTF. In DNA form, the CDR3 reads TGTGCCAGCAGTCCCCGACCCGCGGGCTATGGCTACACCTTC. The chain employs TRBV6-5 and TRBJ1-2; no definite D call. The CDR3 contains 14 residues. Germline-derived CDR1 and CDR2 are MNHEY and SVGAGI. V shed 5 bases and J shed 4 bases, with 14 bases lying between them.

The rearrangement uses TRBV2 and TRBJ2-3; D might be TRBD2 (6 bases). Trimming left V 9 bases short and J 2 bases short, with 18 bases between. Germline CDR1 is SNHLY and CDR2 is FYNNEI. The CDR3 length is 15 residues. CDR3 sequence (DNA): TGTGCCAGGATAAACATTAGCGGAATCACAGATACGCAGTATTTT. Encoded protein: CARINISGITDTQYF.

The V gene is TRBV9, the J gene TRBJ2-1; a weak D match, TRBD2 (5 bases). This CDR3 is 13 amino acids long. Germline assignment: CDR1 SGDLS and CDR2 YYNGEE. Trimming took 0 bases from V and 7 from J, leaving 8 bases between them. CDR3 residues: CASSVGAVNEQFF. The CDR3 bases are TGTGCCAGCAGCGTAGGAGCGGTTAATGAGCAGTTCTTC.

This sequence joins TRBV4-3 and TRBJ2-5; 13 nucleotides agree with TRBD2. Germline loops: CDR1 LGHNA, CDR2 YSLEER. Trimming at V came to 0 bases and at J to 5 bases, leaving 6 bases not matched to a gene. The CDR3 has 17 residues. Here the CDR3 reads CASSQDGGLAGMETQYF. In nucleotides, the CDR3 is TGCGCCAGCAGCCAAGATGGGGGACTAGCGGGGATGGAGACCCAGTACTTC.

The V and J genes are TRBV5-5 and TRBJ2-5, with D maybe TRBD1 (5 bases). This CDR3 has 14 amino acids. Germline CDR1 is SGHKS and CDR2 is YYEKEE (reference sequence). V was cut by 5 bases and J by 1 base, with 12 bases left in between. CDR3 region: CASSVRRAQETQYF. Written as DNA, the CDR3 is TGTGCCAGCAGTGTCCGCAGGGCCCAAGAGACCCAGTACTTC. The full variable domain, with the rest looked up from reference TRBV5-5 and TRBJ2-5, is DAGVTQSPTHLIKTRGQQVTLRCSPISGHKSVSWYQQVLGQGPQFIFQYYEKEERGRGNFPDRFSARQFPNYSSELNVNALLLGDSALYLCASSVRRAQETQYFGPGTRLLVL.

This clone was seen more than once but under ten times. The chain uses TRBV4-3 and TRBJ1-2; TRBD1 might be the D (6 bases). Germline CDR1 is LGHNA and CDR2 is YSLEER. This CDR3 has 14 residues. Trimming cost V 1 base and J 4 bases, with 10 bases left between them. The CDR3 sequence: CASSQAVGGYGYTF. CDR3 DNA sequence: TGCGCCAGCAGCCAAGCCGTAGGGGGCTATGGCTACACCTTC.

The CDR3 DNA sequence: TGTGCCAGCAGCCCGGACAGGGATCAGCCCCAGCATTTT. This codes for CASSPDRDQPQHF. This chain links TRBV2 with TRBJ1-5; TRBD1 aligns across 8 bases. The CDR3 length is 13 residues. Germline CDR1 reads SNHLY; CDR2 reads FYNNEI. J lost 5 bases, V lost 6 bases, and 3 bases had no gene match.

This clone was counted between two and nine times. This chain connects TRBV4-2 to TRBJ1-6, with a weak D call TRBD1 (5 bases). CDR1 and CDR2 from the germline V gene are LGHNA and YNFKEQ. The CDR3 is 15 amino acids. With 0 bases removed from V and 8 bases from J, the gap between germline ends came to 11 bases. The CDR3 DNA follows: TGTGCCAGCAGCCAAGACCTGACAGATGATTCACCCCTCCACTTT. Residues: CASSQDLTDDSPLHF.

This rearrangement joins TRBV28 to TRBJ1-5; 7 nucleotides match TRBD1. Germline V CDR1 and CDR2: MDHEN, SYDVKM. The junction had 9 bases not matched to a gene; V was cut back by 6 bases and J by 7 bases. This CDR3 contains 14 residues. The CDR3, as DNA: TGTGCCAGCAGGCCCCAGACAGGGACGCAGCCCCAGCATTTT. Translated: CASRPQTGTQPQHF.

The J gene is TRBJ2-1, the V gene TRBV15, with D unresolved. Trimming left V 4 bases short and J 8 bases short, with 9 bases between. This CDR3 region has 12 residues. Germline V gene sequence: CDR1 LNHNV, CDR2 YYDKDF (reference sequence). CDR3 coding DNA: TGTGCCACCAGCATTGGGCTGGATGAGCAGTTCTTC. Amino acid sequence: CATSIGLDEQFF.

The chain couples TRBV9 to TRBJ2-2; 7 positions match TRBD2. Germline CDR1 is SGDLS and CDR2 is YYNGEE. This CDR3 has 16 amino acids. Trimming took 3 bases from V and 5 from J; bases not matched to a gene: 10. This CDR3 reads CASSGGGPTGTGELFF. DNA of the CDR3: TGTGCCAGCAGCGGCGGGGGACCGACGGGAACCGGGGAGCTGTTTTTT.

The V gene is TRBV18, the J gene TRBJ2-7; a possible D gene is TRBD1 (5 bases). Germline loops: CDR1 KGHSH, CDR2 LQKENI. The CDR3 totals 14 residues. V was clipped by 2 bases and J by 4 bases, with 12 bases between them. The DNA of the CDR3 is TGTGCCAGCTCACCAGCTGGGGCAGGTTACGAGCAGTACTTC. It encodes CASSPAGAGYEQYF.

The chain uses TRBV13 and TRBJ2-7; no clear D. The CDR3 consists of 14 residues. Germline V gene data show CDR1 as PRHDT and CDR2 as FYEKMQ (reference sequence). V was clipped by 4 bases and J by 0 bases, with 10 bases between them. CDR3 sequence: CASSSRSSSYEQYF. The CDR3 bases are TGTGCCAGCAGCTCTCGTTCGAGCTCCTACGAGCAGTACTTC.

A remark on this clone: The junction shows a germline mismatch at one end, possibly a read error. This sequence joins TRBV7-9 and TRBJ1-5; TRBD1 might be the D (6 bases). CDR1 and CDR2 (germline): SEHNR, FQNEAQ (reference sequence). This CDR3 comprises 13 residues. CDR3 region: CSSSSGANQPQHF. Written as DNA, the CDR3 is TGTTCCAGCAGCTCAGGGGCAAATCAGCCCCAGCATTTT.